This T cell receptor beta chain was observed in a study of blood T cell repertoires in COVID-19. TCRdb keeps only in-frame clones here, not all; method: immunoSEQ multiplex PCR. The sample lists about 94,000 clones; 84% were seen once. The clonotype originates from a man in his sixties with acute or convalescent COVID-19. Sequencing was carried out using peripheral blood.

DNA for the CDR3: TGCAGCGTTGAAGAAGCGGGGGGGCCCTCTAGCACAGATACGCAGTATTTT. Amino acids: CSVEEAGGPSSTDTQYF. The chain uses TRBV29-1 and TRBJ2-3; 10 bases line up with TRBD2. CDR1 is SQVTM, CDR2 ANQGSEA, per germline. V lost 0 bases to trimming and J lost 0 bases; unmatched junction nucleotides: 6. There are 17 residues in the CDR3.